Listed here are 13 T cell receptor beta chains from one sample, sequenced in a study of cytomegalovirus exposure and HLA in healthy donors. Produced via immunoSEQ multiplex PCR; TCRdb's table is partial and in-frame only. This table holds 150,000 to 200,000 clones, approximately 81% found once. Sequenced input: PBMCs. These TCRs come from a man aged 30 to 45 in good health and CMV-seropositive.

This chain joins TRBV18 and TRBJ2-3, with D unresolved. Trimming pared 2 bases from V and 5 bases from J, leaving 8 bases between. Looked up from germline, CDR1 is KGHSH and CDR2 is LQKENI. This CDR3 spans 13 amino acids. CDR3 DNA sequence: TGTGCCAGCTCACCAGGTCCCGGAGATACGCAGTATTTT. Protein sequence: CASSPGPGDTQYF. Variable domain in full (rest from reference TRBV18 and TRBJ2-3): NAGVMQNPRHLVRRRGQEARLRCSPMKGHSHVYWYRQLPEEGLKFMVYLQKENIIDESGMPKERFSAEFPKEGPSILRIQQVVRGDSAAYFCASSPGPGDTQYFGPGTRLTVL.

The V gene is TRBV19, the J gene TRBJ2-1; the match to TRBD2 covers 11 bases. The germline gives CDR1 LNHDA, CDR2 SQIVND (reference sequence). After removal of 4 bases from V and 6 bases from J, the junction contained 5 bases not matched to a gene. The CDR3 is made up of 15 amino acids. The CDR3: CASSTFGLAGNEQFF. CDR3 sequence (DNA): TGTGCCAGTAGTACCTTCGGACTAGCGGGCAATGAGCAGTTCTTC.

The chain has TRBV6-5 and TRBJ1-1; D unclear. The CDR3 loop spans 14 amino acids. V gave up 5 bases and J gave up 2 bases, with 12 bases separating them. The germline V gene encodes CDR1 MNHEY and CDR2 SVGAGI. CDR3: CASSPKRSNTEAFF. Written as DNA, the CDR3 is TGTGCCAGCAGTCCAAAACGGTCAAACACTGAAGCTTTCTTT.

The CDR3 region is CASSLNPGQQGPQHF. For the CDR3, the DNA is TGTGCCAGCAGTTTAAACCCGGGACAACAGGGGCCCCAGCATTTT. This chain joins TRBV27 and TRBJ1-5, with D perhaps TRBD1 (6 bases). There are 15 residues in the CDR3. Trimming stripped 2 bases from V and 9 bases from J, with 17 bases between. Germline V lookup: CDR1 MNHEY, CDR2 SMNVEV (reference sequence).

The gene calls are TRBV27 and TRBJ2-3, with D uncertain. V lost 4 bases and J 2 bases, leaving 10 bases between the germline ends. The germline gives CDR1 MNHEY, CDR2 SMNVEV (reference sequence). The CDR3 has 14 residues. The CDR3 nucleotides read TGTGCCAGCAGTTCACCGGTAGTCACAGATACGCAGTATTTT. It yields the protein CASSSPVVTDTQYF.

This rearrangement joins TRBV5-6 to TRBJ2-7, with D possibly TRBD2 on 6 matching bases. V was trimmed by 6 bases and J by 2 bases, leaving 15 bases between them. The CDR3 has 14 residues. Germline assignment: CDR1 SGHDT and CDR2 YYEEEE. This chain's CDR3 is CASTLGGRPYEQYF. In nucleotides, the CDR3 is TGTGCCAGCACCCTGGGTGGGAGGCCCTACGAGCAGTACTTC.

The rearrangement joins TRBV10-2 to TRBJ1-5, with 7 bases lining up with TRBD1. Germline lookup yields CDR1 WSHSY and CDR2 SAAADI. This CDR3 region has 16 residues. V lost 3 bases, J lost 2 bases, and 7 bases stayed unmatched. The CDR3, as DNA: TGCGCCAGCAGTGACCGACAGGGAATGGGCAATCAGCCCCAGCATTTT. It specifies CASSDRQGMGNQPQHF.

The CDR3 region has the DNA TGTGCCAGCATTAGATCGGCTAGCGGGACAGATACGCAGTATTTT. Amino acids: CASIRSASGTDTQYF. The chain is built from TRBV6-1 and TRBJ2-3; 8 bases agree with TRBD2. The CDR3 has 15 amino acids. Germline CDR1 and CDR2: MNHNS and SASEGT. The junction had 9 bases not matched to a gene; V was cut back by 7 bases and J by 3 bases.

The V gene is TRBV9, the J gene TRBJ1-6, with D tentatively TRBD1 (6 bases). The V and J ends lost 4 bases and 5 bases respectively, with 19 bases between them. CDR1 SGDLS and CDR2 YYNGEE come from the germline V gene. The CDR3 totals 17 residues. CDR3 region: CASSTTPGASNNSPLHF. The CDR3 nucleotides read TGTGCCAGCAGCACCACCCCAGGGGCTTCTAATAATTCACCCCTCCACTTT.

This clone came up a few times. This chain joins TRBV28 and TRBJ1-6; D is perhaps TRBD1 (6 bases). Germline lookup yields CDR1 MDHEN and CDR2 SYDVKM. With 8 bases removed from V and 6 bases from J, the gap between germline ends came to 8 bases. There are 12 residues in the CDR3. CDR3 nucleotides: TGTGCCAGCCGGGGGGCTAATTCACCCCTCCACTTT. This translates into CASRGANSPLHF.

The genes are TRBV6-5 and TRBJ2-7; D possibly corresponds to TRBD2 (6 bases). V gave up 0 bases and J gave up 6 bases, with 15 bases separating them. Germline values: CDR1 MNHEY, CDR2 SVGAGI. This CDR3 region has 15 residues. The CDR3 DNA follows: TGTGCCAGCAGTTACTCTTGGGGAGGCGAGGGCGAGCAGTACTTC. Protein product: CASSYSWGGEGEQYF.

This clone appeared a few times. The chain couples TRBV4-1 to TRBJ1-4; TRBD1 is a possible D gene (6 bases). Per germline, CDR1 MGHRA and CDR2 YSYEKL. The length of the CDR3 is 16 residues. V lost 3 bases, J lost 6 bases, and 17 bases lay in between. This CDR3 reads CASSHPLQGVYEKLFF. In nucleotides, the CDR3 is TGCGCCAGCAGCCACCCATTACAGGGTGTGTATGAAAAACTGTTTTTT.

The CDR3 protein is CASSAGPGEETQYF. For the CDR3, the DNA is TGTGCCAGCAGCGCGGGACCTGGGGAGGAGACCCAGTACTTC. The chain combines TRBV13 with TRBJ2-5; a weak D match, TRBD2 (6 bases). Trimming cost V 5 bases and J 5 bases, with 15 bases left between them. Germline assignment: CDR1 PRHDT and CDR2 FYEKMQ (reference sequence). The CDR3 sequence is 14 residues long.